This TCR beta chain was retrieved from a study of neurological immune-mediated disorders. TCRdb used MiXCR to reprocess the 5' RACE reads, holding one entry per CDR3 protein. This table holds 50,000 to 65,000 distinct CDR3 sequences, around 4% found once. This clonotype was found many times. The CDR3 totals 12 residues. Germline V gene data show CDR1 as SGHRS and CDR2 as YFSETQ. V lost 4 bases and J 1 base, leaving 5 bases between the germline ends. The chain uses TRBV5-1 and TRBJ1-1; D gene uncertain. This sequence originates from a man younger than 45 with multiple sclerosis. The sequenced sample was PBMCs. CDR3 nucleotide sequence: TGCGCCAGCAGCCAAGAGAACACTGAAGCTTTCTTT. Encoded protein: CASSQENTEAFF.